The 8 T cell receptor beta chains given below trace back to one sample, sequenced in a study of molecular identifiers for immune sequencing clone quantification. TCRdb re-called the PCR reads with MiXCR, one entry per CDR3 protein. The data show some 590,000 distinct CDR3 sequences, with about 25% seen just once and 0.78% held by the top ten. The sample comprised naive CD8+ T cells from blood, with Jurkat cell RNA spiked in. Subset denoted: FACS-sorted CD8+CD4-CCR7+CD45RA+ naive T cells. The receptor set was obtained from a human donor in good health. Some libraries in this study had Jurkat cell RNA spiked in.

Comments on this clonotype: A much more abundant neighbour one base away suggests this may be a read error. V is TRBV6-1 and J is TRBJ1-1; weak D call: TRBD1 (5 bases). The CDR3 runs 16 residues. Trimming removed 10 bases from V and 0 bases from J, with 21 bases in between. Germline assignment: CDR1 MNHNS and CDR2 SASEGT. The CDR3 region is CATPRAGPLLNTEAFF. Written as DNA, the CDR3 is TGTGCCACCCCCCGGGCAGGGCCCCTCTTGAACACTGAAGCTTTCTTT.

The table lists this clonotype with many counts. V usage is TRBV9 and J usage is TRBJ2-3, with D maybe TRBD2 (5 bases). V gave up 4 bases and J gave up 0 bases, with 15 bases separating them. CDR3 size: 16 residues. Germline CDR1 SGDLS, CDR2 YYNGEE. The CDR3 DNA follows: TGTGCCAGCAGCTTCGGACTGAGATCTAGCACAGATACGCAGTATTTT. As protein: CASSFGLRSSTDTQYF. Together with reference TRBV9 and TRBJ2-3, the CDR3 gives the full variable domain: DSGVTQTPKHLITATGQRVTLRCSPRSGDLSVYWYQQSLDQGLQFLIQYYNGEERAKGNILERFSAQQFPDLHSELNLSSLELGDSALYFCASSFGLRSSTDTQYFGPGTRLTVL.

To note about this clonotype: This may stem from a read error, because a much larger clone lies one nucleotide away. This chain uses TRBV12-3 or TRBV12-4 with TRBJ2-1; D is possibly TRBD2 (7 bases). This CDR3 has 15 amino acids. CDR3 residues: CASSFAGATYNERFF. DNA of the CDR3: TGTGCCAGCAGTTTTGCGGGGGCTACCTACAATGAGCGGTTCTTC.

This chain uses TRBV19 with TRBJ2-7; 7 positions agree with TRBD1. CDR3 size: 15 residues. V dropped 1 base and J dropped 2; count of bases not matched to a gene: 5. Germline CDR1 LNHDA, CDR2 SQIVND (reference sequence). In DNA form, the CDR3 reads TGTGCCAGTAGTATAGGGGACAGATCGACCTACGAGCAGTACTTC. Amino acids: CASSIGDRSTYEQYF.

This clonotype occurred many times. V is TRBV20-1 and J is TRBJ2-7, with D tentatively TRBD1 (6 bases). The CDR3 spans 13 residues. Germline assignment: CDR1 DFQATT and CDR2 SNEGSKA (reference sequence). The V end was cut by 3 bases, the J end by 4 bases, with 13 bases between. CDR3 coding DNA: TGCAGTGCTAGTTACGGCAGGGGTTACGAGCAGTACTTC. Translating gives CSASYGRGYEQYF.

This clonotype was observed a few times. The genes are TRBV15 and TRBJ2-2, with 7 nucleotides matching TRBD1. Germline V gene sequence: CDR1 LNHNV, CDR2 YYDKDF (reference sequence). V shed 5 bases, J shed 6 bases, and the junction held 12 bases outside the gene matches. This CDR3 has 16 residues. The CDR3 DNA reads TGTGCCACCAGCTATAACAGGGGACGGATAGCCGGGGAGCTGTTTTTT. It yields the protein CATSYNRGRIAGELFF.

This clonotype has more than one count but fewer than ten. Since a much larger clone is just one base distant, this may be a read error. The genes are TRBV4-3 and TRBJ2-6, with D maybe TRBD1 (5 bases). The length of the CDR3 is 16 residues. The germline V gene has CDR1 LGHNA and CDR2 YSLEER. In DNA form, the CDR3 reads TGCGCCAGCAGCCAAGATCGAGGACGTGGGGCCAACGTCCTGCCTTTC. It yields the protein CASSQDRGRGANVLPF.

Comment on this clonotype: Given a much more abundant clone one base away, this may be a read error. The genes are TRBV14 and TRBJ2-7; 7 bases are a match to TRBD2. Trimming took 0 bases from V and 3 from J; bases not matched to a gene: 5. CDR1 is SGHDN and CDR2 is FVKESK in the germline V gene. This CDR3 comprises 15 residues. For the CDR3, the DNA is TGTGCCAGCAGCCAAGAGCGGGGGTGCTACTACGAGCAGTACTTC. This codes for CASSQERGCYYEQYF.